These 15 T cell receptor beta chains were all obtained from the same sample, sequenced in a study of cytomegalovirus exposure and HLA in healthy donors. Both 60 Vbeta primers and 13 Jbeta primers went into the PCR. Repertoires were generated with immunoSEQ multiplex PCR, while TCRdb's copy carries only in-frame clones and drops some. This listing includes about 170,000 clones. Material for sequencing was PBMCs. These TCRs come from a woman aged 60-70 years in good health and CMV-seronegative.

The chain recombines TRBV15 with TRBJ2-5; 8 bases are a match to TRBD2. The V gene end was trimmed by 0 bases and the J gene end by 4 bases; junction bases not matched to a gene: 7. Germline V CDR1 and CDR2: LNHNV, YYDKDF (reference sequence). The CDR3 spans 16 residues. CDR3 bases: TGTGCCACCAGCAGAGATCTGACGGGGGGGGGAGAGACCCAGTACTTC. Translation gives CATSRDLTGGGETQYF.

CDR3 bases: TGTGCCAGCAGCTTACTCCCAGATACGCAGTATTTT. Translated, it gives CASSLLPDTQYF. The rearrangement links TRBV7-9 to TRBJ2-3, with D hard to call. Germline V CDR1 and CDR2: SEHNR, FQNEAQ (reference sequence). The CDR3 extends over 12 amino acids. The V gene lost 2 bases and the J gene lost 4 bases, with 4 bases spanning the gap.

CDR3 DNA: TGTGCCAGCAGCTTAGGATGGGCTAGCGGGGGAGGGACAGATACGCAGTATTTT. Translated, it gives CASSLGWASGGGTDTQYF. This chain joins TRBV7-3 and TRBJ2-3, with TRBD2 matching over 10 bases. J was trimmed by 3 bases and V by 2 bases; bases with no gene match: 11. This CDR3 spans 18 amino acids. Germline V gene data show CDR1 as SGHTA and CDR2 as FQGTGA. The full variable domain, rest sourced from reference TRBV7-3 and TRBJ2-3, is GAGVSQTPSNKVTEKGKYVELRCDPISGHTALYWYRQSLGQGPEFLIYFQGTGAADDSGLPNDRFFAVRPEGSVSTLKIQRTERGDSAVYLCASSLGWASGGGTDTQYFGPGTRLTVL.

Written as DNA, the CDR3 is TGTGCCAGCAGCTTTACAGGGGGCATCGGCACTGAAGCTTTCTTT. It translates to CASSFTGGIGTEAFF. This chain links TRBV7-3 with TRBJ1-1; 9 bases line up with TRBD1. CDR1 is SGHTA and CDR2 is FQGTGA in the germline V gene. V shed 3 bases and J 4 bases; nucleotides not matched to a gene: 6. The CDR3 is 15 amino acids.

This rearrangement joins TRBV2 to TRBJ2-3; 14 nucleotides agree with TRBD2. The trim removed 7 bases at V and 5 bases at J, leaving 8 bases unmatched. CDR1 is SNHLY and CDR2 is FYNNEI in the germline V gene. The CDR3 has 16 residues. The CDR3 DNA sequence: TGTGCCAGCACCCTGACTAGCGGGGGGGCCAAAGATACGCAGTATTTT. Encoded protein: CASTLTSGGAKDTQYF.

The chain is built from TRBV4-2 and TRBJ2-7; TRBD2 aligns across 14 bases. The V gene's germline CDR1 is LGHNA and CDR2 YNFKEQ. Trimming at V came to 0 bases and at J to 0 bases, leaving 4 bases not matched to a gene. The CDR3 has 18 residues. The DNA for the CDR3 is TGTGCCAGCAGCCAAGATAGGGGGACTAGCGGGAGCTCCTACGAGCAGTACTTC. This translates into CASSQDRGTSGSSYEQYF.

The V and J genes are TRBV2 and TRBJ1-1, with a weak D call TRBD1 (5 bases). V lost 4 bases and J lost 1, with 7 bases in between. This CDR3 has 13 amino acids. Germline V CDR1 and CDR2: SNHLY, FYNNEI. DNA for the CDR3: TGTGCCAGCAGTGTCCAGGGGAACACTGAAGCTTTCTTT. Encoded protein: CASSVQGNTEAFF.

The CDR3 sequence is CASRSGTYEQYF. CDR3 bases: TGTGCCAGCAGATCCGGGACCTACGAGCAGTACTTC. This rearrangement joins TRBV6-5 to TRBJ2-7; perhaps TRBD2 as D (5 bases). Germline lookup yields CDR1 MNHEY and CDR2 SVGAGI. This CDR3 region has 12 residues. V gave up 6 bases and J gave up 2 bases, with 8 bases separating them.

In nucleotides, the CDR3 is TGTGCCAGCAGCCCCCAGGGGGCGAACACTGAAGCTTTCTTT. As protein: CASSPQGANTEAFF. The rearrangement links TRBV11-1 to TRBJ1-1; the match to TRBD1 covers 8 bases. Trimming took 5 bases from V and 1 from J; bases not matched to a gene: 3. The germline V gene has CDR1 SGHAT and CDR2 FQDESV (reference sequence). The CDR3 is made up of 14 amino acids.

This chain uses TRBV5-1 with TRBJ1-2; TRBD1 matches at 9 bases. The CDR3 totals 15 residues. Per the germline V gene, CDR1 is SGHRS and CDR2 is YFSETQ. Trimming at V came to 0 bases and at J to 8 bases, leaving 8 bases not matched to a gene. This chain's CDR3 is CASSLGGQGVRGYTF. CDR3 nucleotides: TGCGCCAGCAGCTTGGGGGGACAGGGAGTACGCGGCTACACCTTC.

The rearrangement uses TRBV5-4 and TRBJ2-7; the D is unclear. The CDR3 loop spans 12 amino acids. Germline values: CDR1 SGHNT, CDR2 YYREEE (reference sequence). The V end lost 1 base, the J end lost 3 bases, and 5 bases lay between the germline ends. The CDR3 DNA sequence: TGTGCCAGCAGCTTGCCCTTCTACGAGCAGTACTTC. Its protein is CASSLPFYEQYF.

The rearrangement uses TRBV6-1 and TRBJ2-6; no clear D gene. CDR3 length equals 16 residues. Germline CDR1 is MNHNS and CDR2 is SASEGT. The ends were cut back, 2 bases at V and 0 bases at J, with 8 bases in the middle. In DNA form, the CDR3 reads TGTGCCAGCAGTGAATTTCAGATCTCTGGGGCCAACGTCCTGACTTTC. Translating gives CASSEFQISGANVLTF.

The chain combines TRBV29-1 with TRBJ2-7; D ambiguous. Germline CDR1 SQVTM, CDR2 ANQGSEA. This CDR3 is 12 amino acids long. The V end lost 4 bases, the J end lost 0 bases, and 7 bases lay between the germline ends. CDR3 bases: TGCAGCGTTGTGTACAGCTCCTACGAGCAGTACTTC. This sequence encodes CSVVYSSYEQYF.

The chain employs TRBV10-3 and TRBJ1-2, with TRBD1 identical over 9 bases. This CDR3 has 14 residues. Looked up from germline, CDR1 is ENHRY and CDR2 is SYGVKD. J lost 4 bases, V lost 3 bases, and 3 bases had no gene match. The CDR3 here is CAISDMTGGYGYTF. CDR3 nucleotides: TGTGCCATCAGTGATATGACAGGGGGCTATGGCTACACCTTC.

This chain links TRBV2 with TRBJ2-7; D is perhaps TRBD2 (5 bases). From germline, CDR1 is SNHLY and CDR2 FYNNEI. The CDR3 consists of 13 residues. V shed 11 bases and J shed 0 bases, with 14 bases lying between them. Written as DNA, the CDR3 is TGTGCCGGAATGGGAGTGAGCTCCTACGAGCAGTACTTC. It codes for CAGMGVSSYEQYF.